This TCR beta chain was sequenced during a study of blood T cell repertoires in COVID-19. Overall study: From T cells, B-cell-depleted T cells, or PBMCs came the material, which was cDNA or gDNA.

The authors' processing: Researchers report that nucleated cell counts were estimated from reference gene primer amplification. Data came from immunoSEQ multiplex PCR; TCRdb stores just in-frame clones and leaves some out. The V and J calls and clone size are taken from that table; D and trimming were inferred from the DNA. The profile shows 250,000 to 350,000 clones, roughly 88% of them singletons. Germline values: CDR1 KGHSH, CDR2 LQKENI. Losses at the gene ends were 3 bases for V and 0 bases for J; bases not matched to a gene: 6. CDR3 length equals 18 residues. The receptor comes from a man in his late teens or twenties with active or convalescent COVID-19. Sequencing was done on a sample of peripheral blood. The chain links TRBV18 to TRBJ2-7; TRBD2 matches at 15 bases. The CDR3 region has the DNA TGTGCCAGCTCACCTATGGGACTAGCGGGGGGAAACTCCTACGAGCAGTACTTC. Its translation is CASSPMGLAGGNSYEQYF.